The 26 T cell receptor beta chains below were found in one sample sequenced in a study of cytomegalovirus exposure and HLA in healthy donors. Primers included in the PCR were 60 Vbeta and 13 Jbeta primers. This table comes from immunoSEQ multiplex PCR, and its TCRdb copy is limited to in-frame clones, with some not included. The sample lists 95,000 to 150,000 clones; approximately 84% were seen once. The sequencing input was PBMCs. All receptors derive from a man aged 50 to 59 in good health and CMV-seronegative.

In DNA form, the CDR3 reads TGTGCCAGCAGCCCTGGGGCCACAAATGAAAAACTGTTTTTT. The encoded protein is CASSPGATNEKLFF. The chain carries TRBV7-9 and TRBJ1-4; maybe TRBD1 (5 bases). CDR3 length equals 14 residues. The germline V gene encodes CDR1 SEHNR and CDR2 FQNEAQ (reference sequence). The V end was cut by 5 bases, the J end by 5 bases, with 12 bases between. The full variable domain, with the rest looked up from reference TRBV7-9 and TRBJ1-4, is DTGVSQNPRHKITKRGQNVTFRCDPISEHNRLYWYRQTLGQGPEFLTYFQNEAQLEKSRLLSDRFSAERPKGSFSTLEIQRTEQGDSAMYLCASSPGATNEKLFFGSGTQLSVL.

The V and J genes are TRBV27 and TRBJ2-5; 8 nucleotides agree with TRBD1. Germline assignment: CDR1 MNHEY and CDR2 SMNVEV (reference sequence). The CDR3 runs to 18 residues. The trim removed 2 bases at V and 3 bases at J, leaving 14 bases unmatched. This chain's CDR3 is CASSLQGARISPEETQYF. The DNA of the CDR3 is TGTGCCAGCAGTTTACAGGGGGCGCGGATTTCCCCCGAAGAGACCCAGTACTTC.

V and J are TRBV7-9 and TRBJ2-5; 7 nucleotides line up with TRBD1. The CDR3 totals 16 residues. Germline values: CDR1 SEHNR, CDR2 FQNEAQ (reference sequence). The trim removed 0 bases at V and 5 bases at J, leaving 9 bases unmatched. DNA of the CDR3: TGTGCCAGCAGCTTAGCCAGGACAGGCACGGGGGAGACCCAGTACTTC. It yields the protein CASSLARTGTGETQYF.

The chain is built from TRBV4-1 and TRBJ2-5; D remains unclear. This CDR3 comprises 14 residues. The V and J ends lost 1 base and 5 bases respectively, with 11 bases between them. CDR1 is MGHRA, CDR2 YSYEKL, per germline. The CDR3 is CASSQGPGRETQYF. As DNA, the CDR3 is TGCGCCAGCAGCCAAGGGCCAGGTCGGGAGACCCAGTACTTC.

The V gene is TRBV11-3, the J gene TRBJ2-1, with D possibly TRBD2 on 5 matching bases. The CDR3 has 12 amino acids. Germline V gene sequence: CDR1 SGHNT, CDR2 YENEEA. V lost 3 bases, J lost 7 bases, and 7 bases lay in between. Here the CDR3 DNA reads TGTGCCAGCAGCTTTCGGAGGAATGAGCAGTTCTTC. Encoded protein: CASSFRRNEQFF.

The chain is built from TRBV27 and TRBJ1-1; D may be TRBD1 (6 bases). The CDR3 has 15 amino acids. The V gene's germline CDR1 is MNHEY and CDR2 SMNVEV (reference sequence). Trimming removed 4 bases at V and 4 bases at J, with 16 bases between. The CDR3 sequence: CASSWTPGVRTEAFF. DNA for the CDR3: TGTGCCAGCAGTTGGACCCCAGGGGTACGCACTGAAGCTTTCTTT.

J is TRBJ2-6 and V is TRBV28, with D maybe TRBD2 (5 bases). CDR3 length: 17 amino acids. Germline CDR1 MDHEN, CDR2 SYDVKM. Trimming stripped 3 bases from V and 0 bases from J, with 12 bases between. CDR3 nucleotides: TGTGCCAGCAGTTTCAGGACTCGGGCCTCTGGGGCCAACGTCCTGACTTTC. Translated, it gives CASSFRTRASGANVLTF.

This chain uses TRBV5-1 with TRBJ2-5, with D possibly matching TRBD2 (5 bases). The CDR3 has 15 amino acids. The germline CDR1 and CDR2 sequences are SGHRS and YFSETQ. V shed 1 base and J shed 2 bases, with 12 bases lying between them. The CDR3 nucleotides are TGCGCCAGCAGCTTGAAGGGCGGGTGGCAAGAGACCCAGTACTTC. Its protein is CASSLKGGWQETQYF.

This chain's CDR3 is CASTRVQGAYEQYF. DNA for the CDR3: TGTGCCAGCACCCGGGTTCAGGGGGCTTACGAGCAGTACTTC. The rearrangement links TRBV6-5 to TRBJ2-7, with 8 nucleotides matching TRBD1. The trim removed 7 bases at V and 4 bases at J, leaving 9 bases unmatched. Germline lookup yields CDR1 MNHEY and CDR2 SVGAGI. The CDR3 has 14 amino acids.

The chain is built from TRBV11-2 and TRBJ2-7; perhaps TRBD1 as D (6 bases). Trimming took 2 bases from V and 11 from J, leaving 10 bases between them. There are 11 residues in the CDR3. Germline loops: CDR1 SGHAT, CDR2 FQNNGV. The CDR3 DNA sequence: TGTGCCAGCAGCTTAACGCGACAGGAGTACTTC. It translates to CASSLTRQEYF.

The rearrangement links TRBV4-2 to TRBJ2-7; D is unresolved. This CDR3 has 13 residues. The V end lost 2 bases, the J end lost 2 bases, and 7 bases lay between the germline ends. Germline CDR1 is LGHNA and CDR2 is YNFKEQ. CDR3 in amino acids: CASSQLPPYEQYF. The CDR3 coding sequence is TGTGCCAGCAGCCAACTTCCCCCCTACGAGCAGTACTTC.

The chain recombines TRBV4-1 with TRBJ1-4; tentative D call: TRBD1 (6 bases). The germline V gene has CDR1 MGHRA and CDR2 YSYEKL. V shed 0 bases and J shed 10 bases, with 15 bases lying between them. This CDR3 comprises 15 residues. The CDR3 nucleotides read TGCGCCAGCAGCCAAGAGGGGACACACAATCTAAAACTGTTTTTT. Translation: CASSQEGTHNLKLFF.

The chain joins TRBV10-3 to TRBJ1-5; no firm D call. The CDR3 contains 14 residues. Germline V gene sequence: CDR1 ENHRY, CDR2 SYGVKD. The V end was cut by 6 bases, the J end by 2 bases, with 11 bases between. The DNA for the CDR3 is TGTGCCATCAGGGCCGGGTTGGGCAATCAGCCCCAGCATTTT. Translating it yields CAIRAGLGNQPQHF.

The chain combines TRBV10-3 with TRBJ2-2; possible D gene TRBD1, 6 bases. Germline assignment: CDR1 ENHRY and CDR2 SYGVKD. Deletions cut 4 bases from V and 0 bases from J, with 15 bases between. This CDR3 is 17 amino acids long. CDR3 sequence: CAISATGTNTNTGELFF. As DNA, the CDR3 is TGTGCCATCAGTGCGACCGGGACAAATACGAACACCGGGGAGCTGTTTTTT.

The V and J genes are TRBV4-3 and TRBJ1-3; TRBD1 matches 9 bases. This CDR3 spans 19 amino acids. V was pared by 3 bases and J by 4 bases, with 16 bases of the junction left unmatched. Germline V gene sequence: CDR1 LGHNA, CDR2 YSLEER. Written as DNA, the CDR3 is TGCGCCAGCAGCCACGGCCTTTCCGGAACAGGGGGCAGAGGAAACACCATATATTTT. Its translation is CASSHGLSGTGGRGNTIYF.

V usage is TRBV5-1 and J usage is TRBJ2-7; TRBD1 matches at 9 bases. The CDR3 extends over 15 amino acids. Per the germline V gene, CDR1 is SGHRS and CDR2 is YFSETQ. Germline trimming cut 0 bases from V and 3 bases from J; bases unmatched to any gene: 4. CDR3 in DNA: TGCGCCAGCAGCTTGGTTGGGACAGGGATCTACGAGCAGTACTTC. Encoded protein: CASSLVGTGIYEQYF.

The chain uses TRBV4-1 and TRBJ1-2; possibly TRBD1 for D (6 bases). Germline values: CDR1 MGHRA, CDR2 YSYEKL. Between the trimmed V and J ends, which lost 4 bases and 4 bases, there was a span of 16 bases. The CDR3 covers 15 residues. The CDR3 DNA reads TGCGCCAGCAGCCTAGAACAGGGATCCAGCTATGGCTACACCTTC. Its protein is CASSLEQGSSYGYTF.

V usage is TRBV28 and J usage is TRBJ1-3; D call uncertain. The CDR3 sequence is 12 residues long. In germline, CDR1 is MDHEN, CDR2 SYDVKM. Trimming took off 6 bases at V and 0 bases at J, with 3 bases between the two ends. The CDR3, as DNA: TGTGCCAGCAGCGTCTCTGGAAACACCATATATTTT. This translates into CASSVSGNTIYF. The full variable domain, its missing parts supplied by reference TRBV28 and TRBJ1-3, is DVKVTQSSRYLVKRTGEKVFLECVQDMDHENMFWYRQDPGLGLRLIYFSYDVKMKEKGDIPEGYSVSREKKERFSLILESASTNQTSMYLCASSVSGNTIYFGEGSWLTVV.

Comment on this clone: Relative to the germline gene, one junction end is altered; a read error may explain this. V usage is TRBV7-9 and J usage is TRBJ2-3; unclear D gene. The CDR3 is 12 amino acids. CDR1 is SEHNR, CDR2 FQNEAQ, per germline (reference sequence). CDR3 protein: CSSSLEMATQYF. In DNA form, the CDR3 reads TGTTCCAGCAGCTTAGAGATGGCTACGCAGTATTTT.

The chain carries TRBV4-3 and TRBJ2-7; 7 bases agree with TRBD1. Germline V gene data show CDR1 as LGHNA and CDR2 as YSLEER. The J segment lost 4 bases and the V segment lost 4 bases, leaving 19 bases of the junction unmatched. CDR3 length: 18 residues. The CDR3 coding sequence is TGCGCCAGCAGCCTCATGGGACAGACCTTAGCCCGGAAGTACGAGCAGTACTTC. Its translation: CASSLMGQTLARKYEQYF.

The chain couples TRBV19 to TRBJ2-7; D is uncertain. The CDR3 totals 14 residues. Germline values: CDR1 LNHDA, CDR2 SQIVND (reference sequence). V shed 1 base and J shed 4 bases, with 11 bases lying between them. CDR3 sequence reads: CASSIADQAYEQYF. In nucleotides, the CDR3 is TGTGCCAGTAGTATAGCAGACCAGGCGTACGAGCAGTACTTC.

This chain uses TRBV25-1 with TRBJ2-1; 14 bases map to TRBD2. V was pared by 4 bases and J by 6 bases, with 8 bases of the junction left unmatched. CDR1 and CDR2 (germline): MGHDK, SYGVNS. This CDR3 is 17 amino acids long. The DNA for the CDR3 is TGTGCCAGCAGTGGTCGGACTAGCGGGGGGTGGATCAATGAGCAGTTCTTC. Translated: CASSGRTSGGWINEQFF. The full variable domain, completed using reference TRBV25-1 and TRBJ2-1, is EADIYQTPRYLVIGTGKKITLECSQTMGHDKMYWYQQDPGMELHLIHYSYGVNSTEKGDLSSESTVSRIRTEHFPLTLESARPSHTSQYLCASSGRTSGGWINEQFFGPGTRLTVL.

V usage is TRBV6-1 and J usage is TRBJ2-1; D is ambiguous. The germline CDR1 and CDR2 sequences are MNHNS and SASEGT. The CDR3 spans 12 residues. Deletions cut 6 bases from V and 8 bases from J, with 11 bases between. The CDR3 loop reads CASSANRYEQFF. The CDR3 DNA reads TGTGCCAGCAGCGCAAACAGATATGAGCAGTTCTTC.

The chain joins TRBV6-5 to TRBJ1-1, with D tentatively TRBD1 (5 bases). Looked up from germline, CDR1 is MNHEY and CDR2 is SVGAGI. Trimming stripped 6 bases from V and 4 bases from J, with 15 bases between. CDR3 length: 14 residues. CDR3 DNA: TGTGCCAGCAGAAAAAGGGGTTTGAGCACTGAAGCTTTCTTT. It encodes CASRKRGLSTEAFF.

The V call is TRBV28, the J call TRBJ2-2; 14 nucleotides line up with TRBD2. V trimming: 0 bases; J trimming: 6 bases; junction bases outside the gene matches: 3. The CDR3 runs 17 residues. CDR1 is MDHEN and CDR2 is SYDVKM in the germline V gene. CDR3 in amino acids: CASSLWRLAGGPGELFF. Here the CDR3 DNA reads TGTGCCAGCAGTTTATGGCGACTAGCGGGAGGGCCCGGGGAGCTGTTTTTT.

The chain carries TRBV7-7 and TRBJ2-2; D remains ambiguous. The germline CDR1 and CDR2 sequences are SSHAT and FNYEAQ (reference sequence). The CDR3 length is 13 residues. V was shortened by 2 bases and J by 7 bases, with 8 bases between the two germline ends. In nucleotides, the CDR3 is TGTGCCAGCAGCTTACGCAATAGCGGGGAGCTGTTTTTT. Its protein product is CASSLRNSGELFF.